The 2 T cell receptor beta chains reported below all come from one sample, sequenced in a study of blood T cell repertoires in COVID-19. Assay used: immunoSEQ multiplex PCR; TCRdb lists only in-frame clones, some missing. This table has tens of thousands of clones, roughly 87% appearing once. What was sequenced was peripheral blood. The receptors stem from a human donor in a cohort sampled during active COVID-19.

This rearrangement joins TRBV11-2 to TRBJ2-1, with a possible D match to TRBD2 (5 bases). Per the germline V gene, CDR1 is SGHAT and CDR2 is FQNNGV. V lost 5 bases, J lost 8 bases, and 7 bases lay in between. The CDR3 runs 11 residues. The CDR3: CASSRADEQFF. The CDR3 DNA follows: TGTGCCAGCAGCAGAGCGGATGAGCAGTTCTTC.

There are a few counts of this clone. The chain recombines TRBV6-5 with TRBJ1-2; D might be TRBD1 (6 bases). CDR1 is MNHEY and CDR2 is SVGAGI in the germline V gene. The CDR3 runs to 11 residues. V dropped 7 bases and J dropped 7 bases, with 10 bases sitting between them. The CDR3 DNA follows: TGTGCCAGCACTACAGGGTCTGGCTACACCTTC. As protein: CASTTGSGYTF.